Each of the 17 T cell receptor beta chains below was sequenced from the same sample in a study of OX40 agonist ivuxolimab in advanced cancers. Here immunoSEQ multiplex PCR was the method, and the copy in TCRdb shows in-frame clones only, minus some. The table has 82,000 or so clones, more than 90% seen once. Sequenced material: CD4+ or CD8+ T cells sorted from blood, taken in a trial of the OX40 agonist ivuxolimab. These receptors came from an adult with an advanced solid tumor such as melanoma, head and neck, liver or kidney cancer.

The chain joins TRBV4-1 to TRBJ2-7, with 7 positions matching TRBD1. The CDR3 runs to 19 residues. Looked up from germline, CDR1 is MGHRA and CDR2 is YSYEKL. Losses at the gene ends were 3 bases for V and 1 base for J; bases not matched to a gene: 18. Here the CDR3 DNA reads TGCGCCAGCAGCCAGGGGGACAGTACTTTTTCCTCGCGATCCTACGAGCAGTACTTC. It yields the protein CASSQGDSTFSSRSYEQYF.

The chain joins TRBV6-5 to TRBJ1-1; D is perhaps TRBD1 (6 bases). The V and J ends lost 6 bases and 0 bases respectively, with 11 bases between them. There are 14 residues in the CDR3. CDR1 and CDR2 from the germline V gene are MNHEY and SVGAGI. In nucleotides, the CDR3 is TGTGCCAGCAGGGACAGCGGATTGAACACTGAAGCTTTCTTT. It specifies CASRDSGLNTEAFF.

This chain connects TRBV10-2 to TRBJ2-5, with 12 bases aligning to TRBD2. Germline CDR1 and CDR2: WSHSY and SAAADI. CDR3 size: 14 residues. The V segment lost 6 bases and the J segment 5 bases; nucleotides outside the gene matches: 4. CDR3 amino acids: CASRQTSGGETQYF. The DNA for the CDR3 is TGCGCCAGCAGACAGACTAGCGGGGGCGAGACCCAGTACTTC.

A single count supports this clone. V usage is TRBV6-1 and J usage is TRBJ1-1; D is ambiguous. The V gene's germline CDR1 is MNHNS and CDR2 SASEGT. V dropped 9 bases and J dropped 1 base, with 12 bases sitting between them. This CDR3 is built from 13 residues. As DNA, the CDR3 is TGTGCCAGTGCTCGAGCGGGGAACACTGAAGCTTTCTTT. Amino acids: CASARAGNTEAFF.

DNA for the CDR3: TGCGCCAGCAGCTTACCAGGGAGGAACACTGAAGCTTTCTTT. Translated, it gives CASSLPGRNTEAFF. This chain connects TRBV5-1 to TRBJ1-1, with D perhaps matching TRBD1 (5 bases). This CDR3 spans 14 amino acids. The V end lost 2 bases, the J end lost 1 base, and 9 bases lay between the germline ends. Germline loops: CDR1 SGHRS, CDR2 YFSETQ.

This chain joins TRBV7-6 and TRBJ1-1, with unresolved D. This CDR3 has 13 residues. Germline assignment: CDR1 SGHVS and CDR2 FNYEAQ. V was cut by 0 bases and J by 11 bases, with 13 bases left in between. CDR3 residues: CASSLAEGGYAFF. The CDR3 DNA reads TGTGCCAGCAGCTTAGCGGAGGGAGGGTACGCTTTCTTT.

V gene TRBV27 combines with J gene TRBJ2-2; possibly TRBD2 for D (6 bases). Germline-derived CDR1 and CDR2 are MNHEY and SMNVEV (reference sequence). V was shortened by 6 bases and J by 0 bases, with 11 bases between the two germline ends. The CDR3 has 15 amino acids. CDR3 amino acids: CASRAGRTNTGELFF. The CDR3 DNA reads TGTGCCAGCAGGGCGGGACGGACGAACACCGGGGAGCTGTTTTTT.

The chain combines TRBV5-4 with TRBJ1-5; D gene unclear. CDR1 SGHNT and CDR2 YYREEE come from the germline V gene (reference sequence). Trimming pared 3 bases from V and 0 bases from J, leaving 7 bases between. There are 14 residues in the CDR3. This CDR3 is CASSSRGSNQPQHF. The CDR3 nucleotides read TGTGCCAGCAGCTCTCGGGGTAGCAATCAGCCCCAGCATTTT.

This chain connects TRBV30 to TRBJ2-7; TRBD2 is a possible D gene (6 bases). Per germline, CDR1 GTSNPN and CDR2 SVGIG (reference sequence). The CDR3 totals 12 residues. Trimming took 5 bases from V and 6 from J, leaving 14 bases between them. The CDR3 bases are TGTGCCTGGCGAGCGGGCAGGCGCGAGCAGTACTTC. Amino acids: CAWRAGRREQYF.

This clone has just one count. The chain has TRBV5-1 and TRBJ1-6; 8 bases agree with TRBD1. The V gene's germline CDR1 is SGHRS and CDR2 YFSETQ. Trimming cost V 1 base and J 1 base; bases outside gene matches: 1. The CDR3 is 16 residues long. CDR3 nucleotides: TGCGCCAGCAGCTTGCAGGGGGCGTCCTATAATTCACCCCTCCACTTT. It is translated as CASSLQGASYNSPLHF.

The gene calls are TRBV6-1 and TRBJ2-7, with D possibly matching TRBD1 (5 bases). This CDR3 has 15 residues. V gave up 6 bases and J gave up 0 bases, with 15 bases separating them. Looked up from germline, CDR1 is MNHNS and CDR2 is SASEGT. CDR3 DNA: TGTGCCAGCAGCCCCCTGACAGTTTCCTCCTACGAGCAGTACTTC. This translates into CASSPLTVSSYEQYF.

V usage is TRBV5-4 and J usage is TRBJ2-5, with D tentatively TRBD1 (5 bases). Trimming removed 0 bases from V and 1 base from J, with 7 bases in between. The CDR3 runs to 14 residues. CDR1 and CDR2 from the germline V gene are SGHNT and YYREEE (reference sequence). CDR3 region: CASSLDDSQETQYF. For the CDR3, the DNA is TGTGCCAGCAGCTTGGACGACAGCCAAGAGACCCAGTACTTC.

This chain links TRBV9 with TRBJ1-3; D not certain. The CDR3 has 14 amino acids. V lost 3 bases and J lost 0, with 7 bases in between. Germline V lookup: CDR1 SGDLS, CDR2 YYNGEE. CDR3 in DNA: TGTGCCAGCAGCGCCGTTCACTCTGGAAACACCATATATTTT. Its translation: CASSAVHSGNTIYF.

This clone was counted between two and nine times. The rearrangement uses TRBV6-5 and TRBJ1-3; the D gene is possibly TRBD1 (5 bases). This CDR3 is 15 amino acids long. CDR1 and CDR2 from the germline V gene are MNHEY and SVGAGI. The V end lost 2 bases, the J end lost 2 bases, and 10 bases lay between the germline ends. CDR3 sequence: CASSYTGGTGNTIYF. Written as DNA, the CDR3 is TGTGCCAGCAGTTACACCGGGGGTACTGGAAACACCATATATTTT.

The rearrangement uses TRBV7-9 and TRBJ2-7; 10 bases fit TRBD1. Unmatched junction bases numbered 7, after V lost 5 bases and J lost 0 bases. Germline V CDR1 and CDR2: SEHNR, FQNEAQ (reference sequence). CDR3 length: 16 amino acids. The CDR3 sequence is CASSRTRTGGSYEQYF. CDR3 sequence (DNA): TGTGCCAGCAGCCGGACCCGGACAGGGGGCTCCTACGAGCAGTACTTC. Full variable domain (outside the CDR3, taken from reference TRBV7-9 and TRBJ2-7): DTGVSQNPRHKITKRGQNVTFRCDPISEHNRLYWYRQTLGQGPEFLTYFQNEAQLEKSRLLSDRFSAERPKGSFSTLEIQRTEQGDSAMYLCASSRTRTGGSYEQYFGPGTRLTVT.

CDR3 protein: CASSSKPGQRSNYGYTF. The CDR3 DNA reads as TGTGCCAGTAGTTCAAAGCCCGGACAGCGTAGTAACTATGGCTACACCTTC. The rearrangement links TRBV19 to TRBJ1-2; TRBD1 is a possible D gene (6 bases). Germline CDR1 reads LNHDA; CDR2 reads SQIVND (reference sequence). Trimming removed 5 bases at V and 1 base at J, with 20 bases between. This CDR3 has 17 residues.

The rearrangement uses TRBV11-3 and TRBJ2-1, with D perhaps matching TRBD1 (5 bases). Germline loops: CDR1 SGHNT, CDR2 YENEEA. Trimming stripped 5 bases from V and 5 bases from J, with 19 bases between. The CDR3 is made up of 16 amino acids. The CDR3 sequence is CASSPPSGREDNEQFF. CDR3 DNA: TGTGCCAGCAGCCCACCCTCGGGCAGGGAAGACAATGAGCAGTTCTTC.